Shown below are 7 T cell receptor beta chains from a single sample sequenced in a study of T cell repertoires in cytomegalovirus infection. TCRdb reprocessed the reads via MiXCR and lists one record per CDR3 protein. This sample carries approximately 1,000,000 distinct CDR3 sequences, under 40% of them seen once, and the ten largest clones take roughly 13%. No cognate antigen is known for these TCRs. Source: cultured CD8+ T cells from PBMCs, taken from culture after CMV antigen stimulation. The receptors were sampled from a human donor in good health (CMV status not recorded). Some clones in this sample may be carry-over from other donors' samples.

The chain carries TRBV27 and TRBJ2-7; either TRBD1 or TRBD2 may fit D (6 bases each). The CDR3 contains 14 residues. CDR1 is MNHEY and CDR2 is SMNVEV in the germline V gene (reference sequence). Trimming removed 6 bases from V and 2 bases from J, with 14 bases in between. CDR3 sequence reads: CASSSLGGPYEQYF. CDR3 DNA sequence: TGTGCCAGCAGCTCACTCGGGGGCCCCTACGAGCAGTACTTC.

This clonotype was counted a few times. This CDR3 reads CASSPGTPLGAFF. For the CDR3, the DNA is TGCGCCAGCAGTCCCGGGACTCCCTTGGGCGCTTTCTTT. The chain joins TRBV10-2 to TRBJ1-1, with D possibly matching TRBD1 (5 bases). Trimming removed 5 bases at V and 11 bases at J, with 18 bases between. CDR3 length: 13 amino acids. In germline, CDR1 is WSHSY, CDR2 SAAADI.

The V gene is TRBV27, the J gene TRBJ1-1; D remains ambiguous. The CDR3 has 13 residues. Germline CDR1 is MNHEY and CDR2 is SMNVEV (reference sequence). V was pared by 4 bases and J by 2 bases, with 8 bases between. The CDR3 loop reads CASSWQANTEAFF. For the CDR3, the DNA is TGTGCCAGCAGTTGGCAGGCTAACACTGAAGCTTTCTTT.

This clonotype turned up a few times. V is TRBV6-1 and J is TRBJ1-1, with D tentatively TRBD1 (6 bases). V lost 5 bases to trimming and J lost 0 bases, with 22 bases between them. The CDR3 is 18 amino acids. The germline V gene has CDR1 MNHNS and CDR2 SASEGT. The chain's CDR3 is CASSLRGMGAYMNTEAFF. The CDR3 DNA reads as TGTGCCAGCAGTCTACGAGGAATGGGGGCCTACATGAACACTGAAGCTTTCTTT.

The V gene is TRBV29-1, the J gene TRBJ2-1; tentatively, D is TRBD2 (8 bases). Trimming took off 7 bases at V and 9 bases at J, with 22 bases between the two ends. This CDR3 comprises 14 residues. Germline V gene sequence: CDR1 SQVTM, CDR2 ANQGSEA. CDR3 nucleotide sequence: TGCAGCGGACAGGGTGCGGGGGGTTCTGGTGAGCAGTTCTTC. It codes for CSGQGAGGSGEQFF.

The rearrangement links TRBV4-1 to TRBJ2-5, with 8 positions matching TRBD1. V was clipped by 1 base and J by 5 bases; unmatched bases: 9. CDR1 is MGHRA, CDR2 YSYEKL, per germline. The CDR3 is made up of 16 amino acids. The CDR3 region is CASSQGLRTGSETQYF. CDR3 sequence (DNA): TGCGCCAGCAGCCAAGGGCTGAGGACAGGGAGCGAGACCCAGTACTTC.

The chain recombines TRBV20-1 with TRBJ1-2; D might be TRBD1 (5 bases). Germline V gene sequence: CDR1 DFQATT, CDR2 SNEGSKA (reference sequence). V was shortened by 3 bases and J by 3 bases, with 8 bases between the two germline ends. The length of the CDR3 is 12 residues. CDR3 nucleotide sequence: TGCAGTGCTAGGGGAGGGGACTATGGCTACACCTTC. It translates to CSARGGDYGYTF.